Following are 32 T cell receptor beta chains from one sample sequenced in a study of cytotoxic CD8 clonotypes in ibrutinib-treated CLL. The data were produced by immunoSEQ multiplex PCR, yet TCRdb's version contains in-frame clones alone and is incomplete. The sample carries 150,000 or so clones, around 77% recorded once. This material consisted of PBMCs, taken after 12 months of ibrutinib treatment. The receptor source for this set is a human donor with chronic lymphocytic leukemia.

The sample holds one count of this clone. CDR3 loop: CASSIGTGTYEQYF. CDR3 nucleotide sequence: TGTGCCAGCAGCATCGGGACAGGGACCTACGAGCAGTACTTC. This rearrangement joins TRBV11-2 to TRBJ2-7; 9 nucleotides line up with TRBD1. Germline V gene data show CDR1 as SGHAT and CDR2 as FQNNGV. The CDR3 length is 14 residues. V dropped 5 bases and J dropped 2; count of bases not matched to a gene: 4.

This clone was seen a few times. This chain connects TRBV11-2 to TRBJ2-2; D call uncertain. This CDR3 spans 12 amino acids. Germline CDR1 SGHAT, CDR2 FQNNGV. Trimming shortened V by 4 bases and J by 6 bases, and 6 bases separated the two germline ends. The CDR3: CASSYPSGELFF. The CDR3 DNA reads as TGTGCCAGCAGCTACCCCTCCGGGGAGCTGTTTTTT.

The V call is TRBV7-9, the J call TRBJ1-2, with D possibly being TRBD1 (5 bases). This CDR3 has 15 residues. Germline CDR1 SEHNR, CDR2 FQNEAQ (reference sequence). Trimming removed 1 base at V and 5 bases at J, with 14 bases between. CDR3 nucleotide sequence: TGTGCCAGCAGCTTAGACGGGGGGATTAGTTATGGCTACACCTTC. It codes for CASSLDGGISYGYTF. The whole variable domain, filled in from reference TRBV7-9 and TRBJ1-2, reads DTGVSQNPRHKITKRGQNVTFRCDPISEHNRLYWYRQTLGQGPEFLTYFQNEAQLEKSRLLSDRFSAERPKGSFSTLEIQRTEQGDSAMYLCASSLDGGISYGYTFGSGTRLTVV.

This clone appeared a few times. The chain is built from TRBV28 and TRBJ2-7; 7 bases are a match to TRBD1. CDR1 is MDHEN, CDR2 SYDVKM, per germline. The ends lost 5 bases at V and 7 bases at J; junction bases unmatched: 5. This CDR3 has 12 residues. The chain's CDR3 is CASSLTGWEQYF. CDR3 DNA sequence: TGTGCCAGCAGTCTGACAGGGTGGGAGCAGTACTTC.

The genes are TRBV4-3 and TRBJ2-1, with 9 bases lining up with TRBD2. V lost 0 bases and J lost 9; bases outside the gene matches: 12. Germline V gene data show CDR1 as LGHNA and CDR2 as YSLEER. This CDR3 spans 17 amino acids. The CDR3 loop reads CASSQEVTASGNVEQFF. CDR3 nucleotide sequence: TGCGCCAGCAGCCAAGAAGTGACGGCTAGCGGGAATGTTGAGCAGTTCTTC.

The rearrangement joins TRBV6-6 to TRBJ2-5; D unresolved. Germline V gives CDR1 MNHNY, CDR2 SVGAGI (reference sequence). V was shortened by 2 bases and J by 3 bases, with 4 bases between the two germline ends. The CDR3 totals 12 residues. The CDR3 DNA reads TGTGCCAGCAGTTACGTGGAAGAGACCCAGTACTTC. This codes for CASSYVEETQYF.

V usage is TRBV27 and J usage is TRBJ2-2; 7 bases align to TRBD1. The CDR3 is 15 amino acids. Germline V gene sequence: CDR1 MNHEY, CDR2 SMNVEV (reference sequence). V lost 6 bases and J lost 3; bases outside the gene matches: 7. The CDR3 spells CASSSEDRYTGELFF. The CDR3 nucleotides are TGTGCCAGCAGCTCAGAGGACAGGTACACCGGGGAGCTGTTTTTT.

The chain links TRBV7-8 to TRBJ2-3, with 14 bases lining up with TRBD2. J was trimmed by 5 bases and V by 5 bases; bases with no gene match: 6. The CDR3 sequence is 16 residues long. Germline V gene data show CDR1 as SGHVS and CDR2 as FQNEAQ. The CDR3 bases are TGTGCCAGCAGCGCCGGACTAGCGGGGGGTGGAGATACGCAGTATTTT. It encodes CASSAGLAGGGDTQYF. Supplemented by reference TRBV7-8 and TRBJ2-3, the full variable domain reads GAGVSQSPRYKVAKRGQDVALRCDPISGHVSLFWYQQALGQGPEFLTYFQNEAQLDKSGLPSDRFFAERPEGSVSTLKIQRTQQEDSAVYLCASSAGLAGGGDTQYFGPGTRLTVL.

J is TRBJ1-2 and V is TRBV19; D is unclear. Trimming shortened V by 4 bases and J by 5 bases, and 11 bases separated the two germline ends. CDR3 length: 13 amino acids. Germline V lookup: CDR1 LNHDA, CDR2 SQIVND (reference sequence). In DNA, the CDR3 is TGTGCCAGTAGTACAGCGAACCTATATGGCTACACCTTC. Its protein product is CASSTANLYGYTF.

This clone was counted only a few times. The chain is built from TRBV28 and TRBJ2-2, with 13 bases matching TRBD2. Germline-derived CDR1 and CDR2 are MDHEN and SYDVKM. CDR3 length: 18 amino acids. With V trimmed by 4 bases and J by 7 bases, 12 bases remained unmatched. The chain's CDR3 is CASSSPPGLAGVNGELFF. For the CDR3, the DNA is TGTGCCAGCAGTTCCCCCCCTGGACTAGCGGGAGTGAACGGGGAGCTGTTTTTT. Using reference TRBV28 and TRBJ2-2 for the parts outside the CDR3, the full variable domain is DVKVTQSSRYLVKRTGEKVFLECVQDMDHENMFWYRQDPGLGLRLIYFSYDVKMKEKGDIPEGYSVSREKKERFSLILESASTNQTSMYLCASSSPPGLAGVNGELFFGEGSRLTVL.

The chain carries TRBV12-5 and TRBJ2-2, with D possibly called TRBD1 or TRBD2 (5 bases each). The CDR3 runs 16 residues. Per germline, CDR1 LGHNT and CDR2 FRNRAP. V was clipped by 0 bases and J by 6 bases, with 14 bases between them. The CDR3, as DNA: TGTGCTAGTGGTTTGGTAGACTTAGGGGACCCCGGGGAGCTGTTTTTT. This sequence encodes CASGLVDLGDPGELFF. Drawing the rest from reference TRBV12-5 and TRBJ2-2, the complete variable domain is DARVTQTPRHKVTEMGQEVTMRCQPILGHNTVFWYRQTMMQGLELLAYFRNRAPLDDSGMPKDRFSAEMPDATLATLKIQPSEPRDSAVYFCASGLVDLGDPGELFFGEGSRLTVL.

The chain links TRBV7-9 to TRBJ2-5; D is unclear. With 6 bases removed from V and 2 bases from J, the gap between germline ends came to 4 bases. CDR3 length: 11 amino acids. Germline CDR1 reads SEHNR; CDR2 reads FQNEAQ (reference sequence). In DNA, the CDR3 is TGTGCCAGCAGACCTCAAGAGACCCAGTACTTC. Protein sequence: CASRPQETQYF.

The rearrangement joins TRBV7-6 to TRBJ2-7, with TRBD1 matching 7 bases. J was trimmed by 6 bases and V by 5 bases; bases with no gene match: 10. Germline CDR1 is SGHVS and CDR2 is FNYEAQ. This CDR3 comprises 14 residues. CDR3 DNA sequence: TGTGCCAGCAGCCGGGACAGCGGTGCTTCCGAGCAGTACTTC. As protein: CASSRDSGASEQYF.

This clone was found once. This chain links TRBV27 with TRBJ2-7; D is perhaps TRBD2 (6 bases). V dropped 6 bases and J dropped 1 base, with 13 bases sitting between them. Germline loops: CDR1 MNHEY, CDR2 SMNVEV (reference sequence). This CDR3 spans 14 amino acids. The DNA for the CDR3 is TGTGCCAGCAGCCGGTCTAGCGTATCCTACGAGCAGTACTTC. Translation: CASSRSSVSYEQYF.

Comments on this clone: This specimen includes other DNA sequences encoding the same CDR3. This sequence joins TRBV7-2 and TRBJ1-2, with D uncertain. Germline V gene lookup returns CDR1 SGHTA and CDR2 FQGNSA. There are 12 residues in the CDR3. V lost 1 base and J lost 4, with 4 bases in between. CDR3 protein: CASSLEGYGYTF. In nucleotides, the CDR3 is TGTGCCAGCAGCTTAGAAGGCTATGGCTACACCTTC.

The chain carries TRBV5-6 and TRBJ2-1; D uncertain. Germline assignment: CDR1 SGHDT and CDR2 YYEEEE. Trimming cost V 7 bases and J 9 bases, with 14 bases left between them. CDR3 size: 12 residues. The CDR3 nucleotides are TGTGCCAGCGGCCCCGCCGTTGGTGAGCAGTTCTTC. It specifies CASGPAVGEQFF.

The CDR3: CASSRRAGDTEAFF. In DNA, the CDR3 is TGTGCCAGCAGCCGCAGGGCCGGAGACACTGAAGCTTTCTTT. The chain has TRBV5-6 and TRBJ1-1; tentatively, D is TRBD1 (5 bases). CDR3 size: 14 residues. V lost 4 bases, J lost 3 bases, and 13 bases lay in between. Germline CDR1 reads SGHDT; CDR2 reads YYEEEE.

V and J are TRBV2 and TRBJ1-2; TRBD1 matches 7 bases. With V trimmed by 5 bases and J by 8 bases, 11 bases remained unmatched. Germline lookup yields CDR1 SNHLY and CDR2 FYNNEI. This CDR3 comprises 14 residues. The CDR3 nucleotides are TGTGCCAGCAGTCTAATAACTAACAGGGGCGGCTACACCTTC. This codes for CASSLITNRGGYTF.

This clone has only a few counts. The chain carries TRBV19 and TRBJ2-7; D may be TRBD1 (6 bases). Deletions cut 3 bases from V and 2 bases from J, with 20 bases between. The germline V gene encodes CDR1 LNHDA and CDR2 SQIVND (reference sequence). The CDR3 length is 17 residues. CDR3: CASSMIGSGGLTYEQYF. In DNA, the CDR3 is TGTGCCAGTAGTATGATAGGATCTGGGGGCCTGACCTACGAGCAGTACTTC.

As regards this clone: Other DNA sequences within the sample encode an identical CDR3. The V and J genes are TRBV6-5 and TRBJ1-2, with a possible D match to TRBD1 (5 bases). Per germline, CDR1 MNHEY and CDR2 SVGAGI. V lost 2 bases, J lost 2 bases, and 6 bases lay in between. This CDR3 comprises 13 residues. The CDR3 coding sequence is TGTGCCAGCAGTTACGACAGAAACTATGGCTACACCTTC. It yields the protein CASSYDRNYGYTF.

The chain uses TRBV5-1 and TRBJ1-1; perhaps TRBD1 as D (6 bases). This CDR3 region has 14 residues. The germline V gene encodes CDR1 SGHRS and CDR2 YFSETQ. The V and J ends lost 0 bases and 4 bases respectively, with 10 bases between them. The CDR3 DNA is TGCGCCAGCAGCTTGGCTCCAGGGGCCACTGAAGCTTTCTTT. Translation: CASSLAPGATEAFF.

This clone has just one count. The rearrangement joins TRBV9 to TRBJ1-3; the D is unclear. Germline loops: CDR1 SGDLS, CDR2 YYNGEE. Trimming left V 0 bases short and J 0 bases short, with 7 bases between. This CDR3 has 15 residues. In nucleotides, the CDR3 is TGTGCCAGCAGCGTAGGCCGGACCTCTGGAAACACCATATATTTT. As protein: CASSVGRTSGNTIYF.

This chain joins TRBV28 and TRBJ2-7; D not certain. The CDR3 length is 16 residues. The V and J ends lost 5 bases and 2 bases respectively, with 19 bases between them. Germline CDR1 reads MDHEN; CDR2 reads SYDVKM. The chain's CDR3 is CASSLPPSPVPYEQYF. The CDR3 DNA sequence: TGTGCCAGCAGTCTGCCACCGTCCCCGGTCCCCTACGAGCAGTACTTC.

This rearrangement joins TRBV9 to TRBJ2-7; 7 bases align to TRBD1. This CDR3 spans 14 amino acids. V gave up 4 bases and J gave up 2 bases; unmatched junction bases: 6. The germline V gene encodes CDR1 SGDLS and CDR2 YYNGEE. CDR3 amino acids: CASSSWDSTYEQYF. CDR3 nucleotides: TGTGCCAGCAGCTCTTGGGACAGTACCTACGAGCAGTACTTC.

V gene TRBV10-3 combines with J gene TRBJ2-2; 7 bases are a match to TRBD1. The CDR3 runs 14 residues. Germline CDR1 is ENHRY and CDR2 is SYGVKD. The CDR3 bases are TGTGCTATAAACCGGGACAGTAACACCGGGGAGCTGTTTTTT. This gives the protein CAINRDSNTGELFF.

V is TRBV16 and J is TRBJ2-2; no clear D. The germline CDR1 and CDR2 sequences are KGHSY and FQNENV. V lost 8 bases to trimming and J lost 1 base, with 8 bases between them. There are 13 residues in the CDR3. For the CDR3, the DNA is TGTGCCAGCCAGGACGGGAACACCGGGGAGCTGTTTTTT. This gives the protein CASQDGNTGELFF.

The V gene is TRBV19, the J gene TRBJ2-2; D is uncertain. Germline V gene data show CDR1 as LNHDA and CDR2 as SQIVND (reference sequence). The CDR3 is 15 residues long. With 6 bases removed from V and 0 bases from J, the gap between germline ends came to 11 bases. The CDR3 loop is CASRQRLANTGELFF. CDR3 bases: TGTGCCAGTAGACAAAGGCTAGCGAACACCGGGGAGCTGTTTTTT.

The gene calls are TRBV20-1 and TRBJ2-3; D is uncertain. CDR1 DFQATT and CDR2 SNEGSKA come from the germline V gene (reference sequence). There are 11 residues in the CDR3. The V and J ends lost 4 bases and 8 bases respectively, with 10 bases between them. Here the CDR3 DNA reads TGCAGTGCTATCTTGGCAGGTACGCAGTATTTT. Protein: CSAILAGTQYF.

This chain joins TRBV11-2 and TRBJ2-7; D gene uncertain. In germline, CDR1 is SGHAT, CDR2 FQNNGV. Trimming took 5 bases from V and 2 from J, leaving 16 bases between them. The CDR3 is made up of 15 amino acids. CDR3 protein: CASSPTSLTTYEQYF. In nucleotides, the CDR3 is TGTGCCAGCAGCCCAACCTCCTTGACCACCTACGAGCAGTACTTC. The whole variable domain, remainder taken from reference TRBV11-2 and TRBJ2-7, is EAGVAQSPRYKIIEKRQSVAFWCNPISGHATLYWYQQILGQGPKLLIQFQNNGVVDDSQLPKDRFSAERLKGVDSTLKIQPAKLEDSAVYLCASSPTSLTTYEQYFGPGTRLTVT.

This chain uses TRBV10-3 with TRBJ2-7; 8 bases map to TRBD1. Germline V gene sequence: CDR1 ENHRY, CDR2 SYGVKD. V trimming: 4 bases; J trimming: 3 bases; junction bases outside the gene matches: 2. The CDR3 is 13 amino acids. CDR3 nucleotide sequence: TGTGCCATCAGTGTAGGACAGGGCTACGAGCAGTACTTC. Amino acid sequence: CAISVGQGYEQYF.

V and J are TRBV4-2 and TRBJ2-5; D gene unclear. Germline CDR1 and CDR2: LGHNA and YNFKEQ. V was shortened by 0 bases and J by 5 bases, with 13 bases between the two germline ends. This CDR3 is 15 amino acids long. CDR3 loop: CASSQDRKGGETQYF. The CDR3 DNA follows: TGTGCCAGCAGCCAAGATCGGAAAGGTGGGGAGACCCAGTACTTC.

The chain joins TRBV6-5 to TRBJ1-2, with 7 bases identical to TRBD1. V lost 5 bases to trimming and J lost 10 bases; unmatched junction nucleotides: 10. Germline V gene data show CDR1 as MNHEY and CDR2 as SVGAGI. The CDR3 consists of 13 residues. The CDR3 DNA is TGTGCCAGCAGTCTACGTCCCGGGACAGACTACACCTTC. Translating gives CASSLRPGTDYTF.